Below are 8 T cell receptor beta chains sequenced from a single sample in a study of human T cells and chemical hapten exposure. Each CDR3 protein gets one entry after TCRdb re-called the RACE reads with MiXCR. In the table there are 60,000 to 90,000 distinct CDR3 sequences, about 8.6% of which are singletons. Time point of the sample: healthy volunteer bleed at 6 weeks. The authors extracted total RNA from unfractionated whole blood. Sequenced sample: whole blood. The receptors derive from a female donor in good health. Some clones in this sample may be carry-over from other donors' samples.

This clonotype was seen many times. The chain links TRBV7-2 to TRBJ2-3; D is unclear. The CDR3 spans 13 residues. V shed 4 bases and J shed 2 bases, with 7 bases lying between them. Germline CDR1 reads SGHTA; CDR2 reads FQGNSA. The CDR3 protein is CASSSFVTDTQYF. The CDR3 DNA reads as TGTGCCAGCAGCTCCTTCGTCACAGATACGCAGTATTTT.

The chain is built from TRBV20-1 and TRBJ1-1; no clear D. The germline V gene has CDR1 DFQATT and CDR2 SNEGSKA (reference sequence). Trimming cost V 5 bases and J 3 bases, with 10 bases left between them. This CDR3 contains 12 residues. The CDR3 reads CSALDGDTEAFF. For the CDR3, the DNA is TGCAGTGCTTTGGACGGGGACACTGAAGCTTTCTTT.

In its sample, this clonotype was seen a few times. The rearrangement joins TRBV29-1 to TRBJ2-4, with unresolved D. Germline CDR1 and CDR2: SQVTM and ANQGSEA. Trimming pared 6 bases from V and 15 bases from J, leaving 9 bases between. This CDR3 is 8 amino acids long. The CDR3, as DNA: TGCAGCGTGGATGACGGGTACTTC. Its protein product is CSVDDGYF.

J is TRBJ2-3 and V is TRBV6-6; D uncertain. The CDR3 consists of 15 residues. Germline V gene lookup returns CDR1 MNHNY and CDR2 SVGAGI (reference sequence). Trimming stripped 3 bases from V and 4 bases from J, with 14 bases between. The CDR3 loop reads CASSYGRDGADTQYF. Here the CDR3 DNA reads TGTGCCAGCAGTTATGGTAGAGATGGGGCAGATACGCAGTATTTT.

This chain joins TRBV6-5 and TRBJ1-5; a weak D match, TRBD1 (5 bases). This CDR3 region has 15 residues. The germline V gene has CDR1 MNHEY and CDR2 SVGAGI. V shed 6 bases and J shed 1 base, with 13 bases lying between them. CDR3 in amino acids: CASRSAGGSNQPQHF. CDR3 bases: TGTGCCAGCAGGTCCGCGGGGGGGAGCAATCAGCCCCAGCATTTT.

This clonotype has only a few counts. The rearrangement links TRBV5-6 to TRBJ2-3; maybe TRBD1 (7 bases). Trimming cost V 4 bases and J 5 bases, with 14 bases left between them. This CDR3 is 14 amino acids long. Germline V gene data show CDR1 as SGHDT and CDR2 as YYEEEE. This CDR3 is CASSMQGGRDTQYF. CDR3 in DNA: TGTGCCAGCAGCATGCAGGGGGGAAGAGATACGCAGTATTTT.

The CDR3 DNA reads TGTGCCAGCAGCTTAGGCAGTAAAGAGACCCAGTACTTC. Its protein is CASSLGSKETQYF. The chain carries TRBV11-3 and TRBJ2-5, with D hard to call. Germline-derived CDR1 and CDR2 are SGHNT and YENEEA. This CDR3 has 13 amino acids. Trimming stripped 1 base from V and 3 bases from J, with 6 bases between. The full variable domain, its missing parts supplied by reference TRBV11-3 and TRBJ2-5, is EAGVVQSPRYKIIEKKQPVAFWCNPISGHNTLYWYLQNLGQGPELLIRYENEEAVDDSQLPKDRFSAERLKGVDSTLKIQPAELGDSAVYLCASSLGSKETQYFGPGTRLLVL.

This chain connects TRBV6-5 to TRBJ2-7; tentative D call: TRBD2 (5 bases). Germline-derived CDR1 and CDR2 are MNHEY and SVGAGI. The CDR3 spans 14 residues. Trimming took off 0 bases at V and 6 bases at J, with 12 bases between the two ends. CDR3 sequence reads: CASSYSRGPGEQYF. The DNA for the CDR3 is TGTGCCAGCAGTTACTCGAGAGGGCCGGGCGAGCAGTACTTC.